Each of the 19 T cell receptor beta chains below was sequenced from the same sample in a study of cytomegalovirus exposure and HLA in healthy donors. PCR amplification relied on 60 Vbeta primers (plus 13 Jbeta primers). Data came from immunoSEQ multiplex PCR; TCRdb stores just in-frame clones and leaves some out. The sample records approximately 33,000 clones, around 53% being singletons. The source material was PBMCs. The receptors stem from a woman in her thirties or forties in good health and CMV-seropositive.

V gene TRBV18 combines with J gene TRBJ2-3; 10 positions match TRBD1. CDR1 KGHSH and CDR2 LQKENI come from the germline V gene. J lost 5 bases, V lost 4 bases, and 6 bases had no gene match. This CDR3 is built from 15 residues. For the CDR3, the DNA is TGTGCCAGCTCACGGACGACAGGGGGCGTAGATACGCAGTATTTT. Amino acids: CASSRTTGGVDTQYF.

A few counts support this clone. The chain recombines TRBV2 with TRBJ2-3, with 8 positions matching TRBD1. CDR3 length: 15 amino acids. With 1 base clipped from V and 9 bases from J, the junction kept 9 bases outside the gene matches. Germline loops: CDR1 SNHLY, CDR2 FYNNEI. CDR3 in DNA: TGTGCCAGCAGTGAAGGGCAGGGGGCCAAGGGGACGCAGTATTTT. Translated: CASSEGQGAKGTQYF.

V and J are TRBV2 and TRBJ1-5; TRBD1 matches 9 bases. Trimming at V came to 0 bases and at J to 7 bases, leaving 7 bases not matched to a gene. This CDR3 spans 16 amino acids. Germline lookup yields CDR1 SNHLY and CDR2 FYNNEI. CDR3 coding DNA: TGTGCCAGCAGTGAAGCGCTGGGGACAGGGACCCAGCCCCAGCATTTT. This translates into CASSEALGTGTQPQHF.

The V and J genes are TRBV11-3 and TRBJ2-5, with D perhaps TRBD1 (6 bases). V was clipped by 5 bases and J by 3 bases, with 10 bases between them. The CDR3 sequence is 13 residues long. CDR1 and CDR2 from the germline V gene are SGHNT and YENEEA. The CDR3 DNA sequence: TGTGCCAGCAGCGACCGGACAGAAGAGACCCAGTACTTC. Translating gives CASSDRTEETQYF.

The chain is built from TRBV18 and TRBJ1-5, with D perhaps matching TRBD1 (6 bases). Deletions cut 0 bases from V and 3 bases from J, with 9 bases between. The CDR3 runs 15 residues. The germline V gene has CDR1 KGHSH and CDR2 LQKENI. This CDR3 reads CASSPPGQFNQPQHF. The CDR3 DNA reads as TGTGCCAGCTCACCACCGGGACAATTCAATCAGCCCCAGCATTTT.

This clone has more than one count but fewer than ten. The chain combines TRBV2 with TRBJ1-2; 7 nucleotides line up with TRBD1. J was trimmed by 3 bases and V by 7 bases; bases with no gene match: 5. Germline values: CDR1 SNHLY, CDR2 FYNNEI. The CDR3 sequence is 13 residues long. For the CDR3, the DNA is TGTGCCAGCAAGCAGGGGGTAGACTATGGCTACACCTTC. It codes for CASKQGVDYGYTF.

This clone appeared a few times. The chain employs TRBV10-3 and TRBJ1-1; 7 positions agree with TRBD1. Germline CDR1 and CDR2: ENHRY and SYGVKD. Losses at the gene ends were 2 bases for V and 4 bases for J; bases not matched to a gene: 13. The CDR3 has 17 amino acids. The CDR3 bases are TGTGCCATCAGTGAGGGGGACAGCGGGTCAAGGGGCACTGAAGCTTTCTTT. Translation: CAISEGDSGSRGTEAFF.

The J gene is TRBJ1-3, the V gene TRBV4-1; D not resolved. Germline values: CDR1 MGHRA, CDR2 YSYEKL. This CDR3 comprises 16 residues. Trimming removed 1 base from V and 0 bases from J, with 10 bases in between. This chain's CDR3 is CASSQVLGFSGNTIYF. In nucleotides, the CDR3 is TGCGCCAGCAGCCAAGTTCTGGGCTTCTCTGGAAACACCATATATTTT.

The V call is TRBV6-4, the J call TRBJ2-3; 12 bases agree with TRBD2. Germline trimming cut 0 bases from V and 4 bases from J; bases unmatched to any gene: 2. This CDR3 is built from 16 residues. Germline V lookup: CDR1 MRHNA, CDR2 SNTAGT. The CDR3 sequence is CASSDSLAGGPDTQYF. In DNA form, the CDR3 reads TGTGCCAGCAGTGACTCGCTAGCGGGGGGGCCAGATACGCAGTATTTT.

The chain employs TRBV5-1 and TRBJ2-2, with TRBD1 identical over 9 bases. The CDR3 consists of 16 residues. Germline-derived CDR1 and CDR2 are SGHRS and YFSETQ. The junction had 1 base not matched to a gene; V was cut back by 1 base and J by 0 bases. As DNA, the CDR3 is TGCGCCAGCAGCTTGACAGGGGGCGCGAACACCGGGGAGCTGTTTTTT. Translation: CASSLTGGANTGELFF. Together with reference TRBV5-1 and TRBJ2-2, the CDR3 gives the full variable domain: KAGVTQTPRYLIKTRGQQVTLSCSPISGHRSVSWYQQTPGQGLQFLFEYFSETQRNKGNFPGRFSGRQFSNSRSEMNVSTLELGDSALYLCASSLTGGANTGELFFGEGSRLTVL.

The chain joins TRBV7-2 to TRBJ2-5; no reliable D call. Trimming stripped 1 base from V and 3 bases from J, with 12 bases between. Germline V gene data show CDR1 as SGHTA and CDR2 as FQGNSA. CDR3 size: 15 residues. This chain's CDR3 is CASSLVFRSKETQYF. DNA of the CDR3: TGTGCCAGCAGCTTAGTGTTCCGATCTAAAGAGACCCAGTACTTC.

This clone was seen a handful of times. The genes are TRBV7-2 and TRBJ1-2; 8 positions agree with TRBD1. Trimming at V came to 5 bases and at J to 8 bases, leaving 10 bases not matched to a gene. Germline V gene lookup returns CDR1 SGHTA and CDR2 FQGNSA. The CDR3 is 14 amino acids. Written as DNA, the CDR3 is TGTGCCAGCAGCCTCGGACAGGGAAAGGGGGGCTACACCTTC. Its protein is CASSLGQGKGGYTF.

The CDR3 DNA follows: TGTGCCAGCAGCTTATTCCACGGCCCGGGCTACGAGCAGTACTTC. Protein sequence: CASSLFHGPGYEQYF. The gene calls are TRBV7-2 and TRBJ2-7, with D unclear. Trimming pared 2 bases from V and 3 bases from J, leaving 14 bases between. CDR3 length equals 15 residues. Germline-derived CDR1 and CDR2 are SGHTA and FQGNSA.

The chain carries TRBV18 and TRBJ1-6; 7 nucleotides align to TRBD1. Germline trimming cut 6 bases from V and 5 bases from J; bases unmatched to any gene: 4. Per germline, CDR1 KGHSH and CDR2 LQKENI. The CDR3 loop spans 14 amino acids. CDR3 amino acids: CASSPGQNNSPLHF. CDR3 nucleotides: TGTGCCAGCTCCCCGGGACAGAATAATTCACCCCTCCACTTT.

The rearrangement uses TRBV9 and TRBJ2-5; D not certain. Germline V gene sequence: CDR1 SGDLS, CDR2 YYNGEE. The CDR3 totals 13 residues. Trimming stripped 2 bases from V and 1 base from J, with 6 bases between. The CDR3 nucleotides are TGTGCCAGCAGCGTGGGCCCCCAAGAGACCCAGTACTTC. Translated: CASSVGPQETQYF.

This clone was counted a few times. The chain is built from TRBV7-2 and TRBJ2-7; the D gene is possibly TRBD2 (6 bases). Germline loops: CDR1 SGHTA, CDR2 FQGNSA. Trimming took off 5 bases at V and 3 bases at J, with 17 bases between the two ends. This CDR3 comprises 15 residues. Here the CDR3 DNA reads TGTGCCAGCAGCACCGCACCGGGGGTTGGCTACGAGCAGTACTTC. Translation gives CASSTAPGVGYEQYF.

This clone is deemed medium-sized. The V gene is TRBV6-1, the J gene TRBJ2-5, with 7 bases fitting TRBD1. Losses at the gene ends were 6 bases for V and 4 bases for J; bases not matched to a gene: 5. Germline values: CDR1 MNHNS, CDR2 SASEGT. This CDR3 contains 13 residues. The CDR3 region has the DNA TGTGCCAGCAGAAAGACAGGGAGAGAGACCCAGTACTTC. Translation gives CASRKTGRETQYF.

V and J are TRBV5-5 and TRBJ1-5; D remains ambiguous. V was pared by 1 base and J by 2 bases, with 7 bases between. The CDR3 extends over 14 amino acids. Germline V lookup: CDR1 SGHKS, CDR2 YYEKEE (reference sequence). The CDR3 reads CASSLTVGNQPQHF. The CDR3 DNA sequence: TGTGCCAGCAGCTTGACAGTGGGCAATCAGCCCCAGCATTTT. Full variable domain (rest looked up from reference TRBV5-5 and TRBJ1-5): DAGVTQSPTHLIKTRGQQVTLRCSPISGHKSVSWYQQVLGQGPQFIFQYYEKEERGRGNFPDRFSARQFPNYSSELNVNALLLGDSALYLCASSLTVGNQPQHFGDGTRLSIL.

The chain links TRBV7-9 to TRBJ1-5; the match to TRBD1 covers 9 bases. Trimming removed 1 base from V and 6 bases from J; junction bases left unmatched: 7. Per germline, CDR1 SEHNR and CDR2 FQNEAQ (reference sequence). CDR3 size: 16 residues. The CDR3 loop reads CASSLDTGGAFQPQHF. The CDR3 nucleotides read TGTGCCAGCAGCTTAGATACAGGGGGCGCGTTTCAGCCCCAGCATTTT.